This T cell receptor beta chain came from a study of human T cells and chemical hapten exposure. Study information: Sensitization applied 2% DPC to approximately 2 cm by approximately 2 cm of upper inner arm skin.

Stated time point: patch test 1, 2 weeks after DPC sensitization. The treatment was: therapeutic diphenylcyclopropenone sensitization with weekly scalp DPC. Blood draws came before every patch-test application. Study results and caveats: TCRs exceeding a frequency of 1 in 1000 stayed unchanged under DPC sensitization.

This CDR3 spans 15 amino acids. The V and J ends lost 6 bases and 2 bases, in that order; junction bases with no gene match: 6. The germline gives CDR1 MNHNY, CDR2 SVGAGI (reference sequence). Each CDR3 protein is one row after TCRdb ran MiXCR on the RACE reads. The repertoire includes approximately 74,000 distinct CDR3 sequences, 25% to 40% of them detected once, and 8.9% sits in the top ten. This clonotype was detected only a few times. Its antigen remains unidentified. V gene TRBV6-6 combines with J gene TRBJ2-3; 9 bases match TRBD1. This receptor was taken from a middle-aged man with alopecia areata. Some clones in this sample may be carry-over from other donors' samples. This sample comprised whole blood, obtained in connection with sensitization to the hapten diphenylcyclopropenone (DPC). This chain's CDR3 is CASRLGQGITDTQYF. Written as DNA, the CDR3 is TGTGCCAGCAGACTAGGACAGGGGATCACAGATACGCAGTATTTT.